This T cell receptor beta chain was found in a study of blood T cell repertoires in COVID-19. Background on the study: T cells, B-cell-depleted T cells, or PBMCs provided the cDNA or gDNA that served as material.

Only in-frame clones appear in the TCRdb table, and some are missing; sequencing was by immunoSEQ multiplex PCR. The data hold approximately 170,000 clones, with less than 90% observed a single time. Looked up from germline, CDR1 is SNHLY and CDR2 is FYNNEI. The CDR3 has 14 amino acids. V was pared by 7 bases and J by 3 bases, with 16 bases between. The rearrangement uses TRBV2 and TRBJ2-7; D unclear. Material: peripheral blood. This clonotype was obtained from a woman between 65 and 79 years old with COVID-19, enrolled during active disease. The CDR3, as DNA: TGTGCCAGCACCCAGATAAGACAAATCTACGAGCAGTACGTC. This sequence encodes CASTQIRQIYEQYV.